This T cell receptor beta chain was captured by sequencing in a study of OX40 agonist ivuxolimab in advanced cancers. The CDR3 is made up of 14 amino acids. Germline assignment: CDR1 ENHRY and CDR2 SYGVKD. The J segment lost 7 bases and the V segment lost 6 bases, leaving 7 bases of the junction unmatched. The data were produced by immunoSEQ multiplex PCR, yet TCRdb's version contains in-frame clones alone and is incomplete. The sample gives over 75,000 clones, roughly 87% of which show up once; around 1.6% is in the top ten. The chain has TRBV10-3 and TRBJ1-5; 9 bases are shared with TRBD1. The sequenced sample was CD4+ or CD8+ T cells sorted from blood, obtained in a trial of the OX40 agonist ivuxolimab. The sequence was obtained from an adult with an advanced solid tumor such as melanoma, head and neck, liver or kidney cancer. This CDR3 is CAISTGGEGQPQHF. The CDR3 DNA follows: TGTGCCATCAGCACAGGGGGCGAGGGGCAGCCCCAGCATTTT.